What follows describes a single TCR beta chain. V was trimmed by 2 bases and J by 9 bases, leaving 14 bases between them. Germline assignment: CDR1 MNHEY and CDR2 SMNVEV (reference sequence). CDR3 length equals 14 residues. The record originates from a study of control samples from healthy donors and cancer patients. The data were produced by immunoSEQ multiplex PCR, yet TCRdb's version contains in-frame clones alone and is incomplete. The sample comprises roughly 95,000 clones, approximately 89% of which are singletons, and approximately 1% rests with the top ten. This chain connects TRBV27 to TRBJ1-5; D is uncertain. The clonotype was recovered from a woman aged 25 to 39 in good health. Sequencing was carried out using blood. The CDR3 nucleotides read TGTGCCAGCAGTTTAAGAGGGTCATGGGGGCCCCAGCATTTT. Protein sequence: CASSLRGSWGPQHF.